The next 2 T cell receptor beta chains were all read from a single sample in a study of blood T cells in healthy people across ages. Next came a second PCR, run for roughly 6 to 11 cycles, which used a sample-barcoded 5' primer along with a J-beta primer mix. Using its own MiXCR run on the 5' RACE reads, TCRdb lists one record per CDR3 protein. The table has more than 900,000 distinct CDR3 sequences, 29% seen once; the top ten hold roughly 10%. These data are also associated with another study on T cells of mothers and their children.

Sequenced sample: blood. These receptors were obtained from a woman between 35 and 50 years old in good health.

This clonotype turned up a few times. One end of the junction does not line up with germline, which may come from a read error. The chain recombines TRBV7-8 with TRBJ2-3, with D possibly matching TRBD1 (5 bases). This CDR3 is built from 18 residues. Germline values: CDR1 SGHVS, CDR2 FQNEAQ. In nucleotides, the CDR3 is TGTGCCAGCAGCTTGTCCCCCCTTGGCACGTCCCTCACAGGTACGCAGTATTTT. This encodes CASSLSPLGTSLTGTQYF.

This chain uses TRBV27 with TRBJ1-6; D might be TRBD1 (5 bases). Germline V gene lookup returns CDR1 MNHEY and CDR2 SMNVEV (reference sequence). V lost 4 bases and J lost 8, with 15 bases in between. The CDR3 runs to 15 residues. CDR3 protein: CASSSPGPRYSPLHF. DNA for the CDR3: TGTGCCAGCAGTTCGCCGGGGCCCAGATATTCACCCCTCCACTTT.